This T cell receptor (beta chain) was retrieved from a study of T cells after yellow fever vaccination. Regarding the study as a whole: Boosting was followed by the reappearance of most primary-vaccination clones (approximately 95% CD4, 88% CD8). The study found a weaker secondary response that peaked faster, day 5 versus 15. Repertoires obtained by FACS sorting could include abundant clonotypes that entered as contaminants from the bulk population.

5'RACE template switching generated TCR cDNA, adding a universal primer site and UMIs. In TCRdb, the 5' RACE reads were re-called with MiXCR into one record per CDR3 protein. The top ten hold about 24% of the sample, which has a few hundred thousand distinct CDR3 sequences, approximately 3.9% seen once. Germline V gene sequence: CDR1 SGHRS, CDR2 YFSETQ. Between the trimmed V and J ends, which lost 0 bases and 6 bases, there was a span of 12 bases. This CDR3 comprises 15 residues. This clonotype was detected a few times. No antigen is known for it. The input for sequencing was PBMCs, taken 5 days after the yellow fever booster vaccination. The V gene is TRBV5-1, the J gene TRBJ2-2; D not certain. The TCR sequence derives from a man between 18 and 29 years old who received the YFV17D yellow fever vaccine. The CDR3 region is CASSLGRNSPGELFF. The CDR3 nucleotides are TGCGCCAGCAGCTTGGGTCGGAACAGCCCCGGGGAGCTGTTTTTT.